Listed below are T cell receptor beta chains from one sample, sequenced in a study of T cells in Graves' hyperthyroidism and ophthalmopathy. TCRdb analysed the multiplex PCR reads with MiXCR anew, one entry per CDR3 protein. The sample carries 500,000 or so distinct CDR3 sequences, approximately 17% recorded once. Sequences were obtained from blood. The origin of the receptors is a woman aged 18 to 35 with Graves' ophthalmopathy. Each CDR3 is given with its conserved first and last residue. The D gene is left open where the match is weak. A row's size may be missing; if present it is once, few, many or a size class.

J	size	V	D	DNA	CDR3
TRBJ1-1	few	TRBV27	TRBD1	TGTGCCAGCAGTGCCGGGGGACAGCCCTTGAACACTGAAGCTTTCTTT	CASSAGGQPLNTEAFF
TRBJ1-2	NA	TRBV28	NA	TGTGCCAGCAGGTTCCAGGGCGGGCCGCCCTATGGCTACACCTTC	CASRFQGGPPYGYTF
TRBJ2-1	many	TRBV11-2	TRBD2	TGTGCCAGCAAGTTCTTAGCGGGGGCCCTGGGTGAGCAGTTCTTC	CASKFLAGALGEQFF
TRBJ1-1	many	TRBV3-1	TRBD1	TGTGCCAGCAGCCAAGGTTATGGGACAGCGAACACTGAAGCTTTCTTT	CASSQGYGTANTEAFF
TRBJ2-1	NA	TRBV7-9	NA	TGTGCCAGCAGCTTACTACACAATGAGCAGTTCTTC	CASSLLHNEQFF
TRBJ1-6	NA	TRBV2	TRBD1	TGTGCCAGCAGTCAGGACAGGGGGCGTAATTCACCCCTCTACTTT	CASSQDRGRNSPLYF
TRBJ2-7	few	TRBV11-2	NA	TGTGCCAGCAGCCTGGGGCAGCTGCACCCCTACGAGCAGTACTTC	CASSLGQLHPYEQYF
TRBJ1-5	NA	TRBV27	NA	TGTGCCAGCAGTTTTCAGGGGACAAGCAATCAGCCCCAGCATTTT	CASSFQGTSNQPQHF
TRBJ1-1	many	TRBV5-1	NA	TGCGCCAGCAGCTCCGGGGGGGACACTGAAGCTTTCTTT	CASSSGGDTEAFF
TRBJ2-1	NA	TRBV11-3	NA	TGTGCCAGCAGCTTAGATTTGCGGGATCCCTACAATGAGCAGTTCTTC	CASSLDLRDPYNEQFF
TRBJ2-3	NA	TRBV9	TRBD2	TGTGCCAGCAGCGTAGTAGCGGGAGTGAGCACAGATACGCAGTATTTT	CASSVVAGVSTDTQYF
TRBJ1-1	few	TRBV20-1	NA	TGCAGTGCTAGAGACGCGCGAGGGAACACTGAAGCTTTCTTT	CSARDARGNTEAFF
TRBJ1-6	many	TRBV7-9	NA	TGTGCCAGCAGCTTCGACTTCGGGGGTTCACCCCTCCACTTT	CASSFDFGGSPLHF
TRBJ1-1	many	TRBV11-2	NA	TGTGCCAGCAGCCTCCGAAGGGTGGCAGCGGGCACTGAAGCTTTCTTT	CASSLRRVAAGTEAFF
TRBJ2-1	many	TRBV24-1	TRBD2	TGTGCCACCAGTGATCCCACCGGCGAGACTAGCAGGGATTACAATGAGCAGTTCTTC	CATSDPTGETSRDYNEQFF
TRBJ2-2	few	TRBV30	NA	TGTGCCTGGAGTGTATCTCAGGGTTTGGCCGGGGAGCTGTTTTTT	CAWSVSQGLAGELFF
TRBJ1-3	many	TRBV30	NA	TGTGCCTGGAGCCCCCTCTCTGGAAACACCATATATTTT	CAWSPLSGNTIYF
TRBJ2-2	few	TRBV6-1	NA	TGTGCCAGCAGTGGACAGGTGAACACCGGGGAGCTGTTTTTT	CASSGQVNTGELFF
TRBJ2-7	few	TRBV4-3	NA	TGCGCCAGCAGCCAAGACTCGGGGGCCGAGCAGTACTTC	CASSQDSGAEQYF
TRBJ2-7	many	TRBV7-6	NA	TGTGCCAGCAGCCCAGGAACGAGGGGACACGAGCAGTACTTC	CASSPGTRGHEQYF
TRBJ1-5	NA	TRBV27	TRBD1	TGTGCCAGCAGTACCACAGGGGCCTTCTCAAAGCCCCAGCATTTT	CASSTTGAFSKPQHF
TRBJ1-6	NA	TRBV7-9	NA	TGTGCCAGCAGCATAGACAGAAATAATTCACCCCTCCACTTT	CASSIDRNNSPLHF
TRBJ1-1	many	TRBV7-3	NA	TGTGCCAGCAGCGAGGTGCGGGAGACTGAAGCTTTCTTT	CASSEVRETEAFF
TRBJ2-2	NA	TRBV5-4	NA	TGTGCCAGCAGCTTGGAAACAGCGACCGGGGAGCTGTTTTTT	CASSLETATGELFF
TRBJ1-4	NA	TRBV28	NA	TGTGCCAGCAGTTTACATTGGCGAGCAGATGAAAAACTGTTTTTT	CASSLHWRADEKLFF
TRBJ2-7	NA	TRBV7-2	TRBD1	TGTGCCAGCAGCTTAGCTGACAGGGGAACCGACGAGCAGTACTTC	CASSLADRGTDEQYF
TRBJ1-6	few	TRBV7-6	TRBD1	TGTGCCAGCAGTTCCGGGACAGGGGGCTTAGGCTCACCCCTCCACTTT	CASSSGTGGLGSPLHF
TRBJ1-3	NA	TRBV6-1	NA	TGTGCCAGCAGGCCAGGAGAGGGAGGAAACACCATATATTTT	CASRPGEGGNTIYF
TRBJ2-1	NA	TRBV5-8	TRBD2	TGTGCCAGCCCCGTGGGAGGGAATGAGCAGTTCTTC	CASPVGGNEQFF
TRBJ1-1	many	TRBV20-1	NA	TGCAGTGCTAGAGTTCCGAACCCGACGATGATGAACACTGAAGCTTTCTTT	CSARVPNPTMMNTEAFF
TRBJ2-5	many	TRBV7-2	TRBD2	TGTGCCGGCAGCCCACCCGGGACTAGGGAGACCCAGTACTTC	CAGSPPGTRETQYF
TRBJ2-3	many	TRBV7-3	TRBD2	TGTGCCAGCAGCTTTGGCAGCGGGAGGGGGGCAGATACGCAGTATTTT	CASSFGSGRGADTQYF
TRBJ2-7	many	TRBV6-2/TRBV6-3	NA	TGTGCCAGCAGTTACTCCTCGGGAGCCGGCTACGAGCAGTACTTC	CASSYSSGAGYEQYF
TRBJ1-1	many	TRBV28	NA	TGTGCCAGCAGTTTAAATAGGGCGAGTGAAGCTTTCTTT	CASSLNRASEAFF
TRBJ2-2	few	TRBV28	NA	TGTGCCAGCAGCTCTCCAGCCTCGACTAGTACCGGGGAGCTGTTTTTT	CASSSPASTSTGELFF
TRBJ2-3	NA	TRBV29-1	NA	TGCAGCGTGACTTTCGGGTATTCAGATACGCAGTATTTT	CSVTFGYSDTQYF
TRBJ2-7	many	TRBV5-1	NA	TGCGCCAGCAGCTTGTCTCCGGGGGCGGGCTACGAGCAGTACTTC	CASSLSPGAGYEQYF
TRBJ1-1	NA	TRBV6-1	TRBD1	TGTGCCAGCAGTGTATACAGGGGCGGTGGTACTGAAGCTTTCTTT	CASSVYRGGGTEAFF
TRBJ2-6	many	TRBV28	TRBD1	TGTGCCAGCAGTCCGCGCCGGGACAGGGCAGGCCGCGTCCTGACTTTC	CASSPRRDRAGRVLTF
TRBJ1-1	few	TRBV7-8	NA	TGTGCCAGCAGCTTAGTGGGGAATAGAATGAACACTGAAGCTTTCTTT	CASSLVGNRMNTEAFF
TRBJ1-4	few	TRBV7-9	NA	TGTGCCAGCAAGGGGCGGGCTAATGAAAAACTGTTTTTT	CASKGRANEKLFF
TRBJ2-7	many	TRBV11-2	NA	TGTGCCAGCAGCTCCACCCTCATCCGGGACTTCCCCCACGAGCAGTACTTC	CASSSTLIRDFPHEQYF
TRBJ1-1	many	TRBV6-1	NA	TGTGCCAGCAGTCCTCTTGCGGGGACTGAAGCTTTCTTT	CASSPLAGTEAFF
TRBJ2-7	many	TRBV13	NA	TGTGCCAGCAGCTCCCCCCCCCACGAGCAGTACTTC	CASSSPPHEQYF
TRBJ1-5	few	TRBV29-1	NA	TGCAGCGTCGTTGACGGGAATCAGCCCCAGCATTTT	CSVVDGNQPQHF
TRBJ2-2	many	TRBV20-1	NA	TGCAGTGCTAGAACCACAGGACAGACCTTCGCGAACACCGGGGAGCTGTTTTTT	CSARTTGQTFANTGELFF
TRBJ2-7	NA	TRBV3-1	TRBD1	TGTGCCAGCAGCCAAGAGTTATACGGGGACAGGCGCTCCGAGCAGTACTTC	CASSQELYGDRRSEQYF
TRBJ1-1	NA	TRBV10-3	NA	TGTGCCATCCTAAAGGACACTGAAGCTTTCTTT	CAILKDTEAFF
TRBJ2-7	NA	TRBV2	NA	TGTGCCAGCGAGGAGCAGGCAAACTACGAGCAGTACTTC	CASEEQANYEQYF
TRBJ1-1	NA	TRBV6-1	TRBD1	TGTGCCAGCAGTCTCCCCGGGACAGGGTGGGAGAACACTGAAGCTTTCTTT	CASSLPGTGWENTEAFF
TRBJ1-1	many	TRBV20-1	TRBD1	TGCAGTGCTCCCGGGACAGCTAATGAAGCTTTCTTT	CSAPGTANEAFF
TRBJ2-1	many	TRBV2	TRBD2	TGTGCCAGCATGAAACGAACGGGGGGGTCTTTCAATGAGCAGTTCTTC	CASMKRTGGSFNEQFF
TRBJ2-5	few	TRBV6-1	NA	TGTGCCAGCGGACCTTACGTCGGACAGCAACAAGAGACCCAGTACTTC	CASGPYVGQQQETQYF
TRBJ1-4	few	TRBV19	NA	TGTGCCAGTAGTATCGAAGGTGAAAAACTGTTTTTT	CASSIEGEKLFF
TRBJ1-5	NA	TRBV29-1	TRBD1	TGCAGCGCCCGGACAGGGGATGGTCAGCCCCAGCATTTT	CSARTGDGQPQHF
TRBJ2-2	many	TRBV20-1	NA	TGCAGTGCCGACGCCGGCGGAAACACCGGGGAGCTGTTTTTT	CSADAGGNTGELFF
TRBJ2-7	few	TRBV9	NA	TGTGCCAGCAGCCCTAGGGCCAGAGACTCATACGAGCAGTACTTC	CASSPRARDSYEQYF
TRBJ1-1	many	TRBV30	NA	TGTGCCTGGATGCCCGAGGGGCTAACTGAAGCTTTCTTT	CAWMPEGLTEAFF